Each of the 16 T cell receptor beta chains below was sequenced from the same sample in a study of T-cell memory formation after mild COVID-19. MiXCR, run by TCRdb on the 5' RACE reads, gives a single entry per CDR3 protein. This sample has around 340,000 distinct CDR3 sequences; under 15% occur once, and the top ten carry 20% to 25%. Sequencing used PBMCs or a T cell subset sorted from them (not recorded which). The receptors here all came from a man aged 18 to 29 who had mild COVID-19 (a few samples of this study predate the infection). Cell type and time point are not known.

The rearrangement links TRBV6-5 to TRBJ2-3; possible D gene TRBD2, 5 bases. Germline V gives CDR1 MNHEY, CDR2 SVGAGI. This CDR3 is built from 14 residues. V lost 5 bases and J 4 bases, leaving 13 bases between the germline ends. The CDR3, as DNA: TGTGCCAGCAGTCCCGGAGGTGGCGCAGATACGCAGTATTTT. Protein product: CASSPGGGADTQYF.

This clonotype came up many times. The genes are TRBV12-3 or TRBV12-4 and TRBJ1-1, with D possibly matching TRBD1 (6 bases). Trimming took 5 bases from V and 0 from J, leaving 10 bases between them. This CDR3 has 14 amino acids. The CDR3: CASSRDIVNTEAFF. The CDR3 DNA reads TGTGCCAGCAGTCGGGACATAGTGAACACTGAAGCTTTCTTT.

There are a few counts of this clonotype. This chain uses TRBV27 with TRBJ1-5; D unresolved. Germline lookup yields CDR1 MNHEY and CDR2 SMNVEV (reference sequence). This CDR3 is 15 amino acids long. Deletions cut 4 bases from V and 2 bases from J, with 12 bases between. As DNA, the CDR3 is TGTGCCAGCAGTTCCCGGGCCTATGGCAATCAGCCCCAGCATTTT. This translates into CASSSRAYGNQPQHF.

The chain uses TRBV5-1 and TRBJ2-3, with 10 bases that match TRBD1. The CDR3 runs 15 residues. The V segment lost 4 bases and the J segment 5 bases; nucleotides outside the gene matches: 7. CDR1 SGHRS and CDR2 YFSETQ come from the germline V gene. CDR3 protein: CASSGGTGEIDTQYF. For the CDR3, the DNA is TGCGCCAGCAGCGGCGGGACAGGGGAAATAGATACGCAGTATTTT.

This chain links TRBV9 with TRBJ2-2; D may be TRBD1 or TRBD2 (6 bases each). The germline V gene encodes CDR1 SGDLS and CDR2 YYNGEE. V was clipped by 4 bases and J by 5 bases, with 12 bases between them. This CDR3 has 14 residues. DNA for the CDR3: TGTGCCAGCAGCAAAACGGGGGCGACCGGGGAGCTGTTTTTT. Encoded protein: CASSKTGATGELFF.

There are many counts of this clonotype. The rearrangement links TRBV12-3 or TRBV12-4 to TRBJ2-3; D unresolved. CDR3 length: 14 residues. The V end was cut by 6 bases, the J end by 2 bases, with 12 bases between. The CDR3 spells CASRAGLFTDTQYF. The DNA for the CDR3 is TGTGCCAGCAGGGCAGGCCTCTTCACAGATACGCAGTATTTT.

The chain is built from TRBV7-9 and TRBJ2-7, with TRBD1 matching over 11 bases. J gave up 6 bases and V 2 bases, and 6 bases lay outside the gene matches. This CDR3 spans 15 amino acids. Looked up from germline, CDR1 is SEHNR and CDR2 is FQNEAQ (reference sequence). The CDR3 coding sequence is TGTGCCAGCAGCTTATTCGGGACAGGGGGATTCGAGCAGTACTTC. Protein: CASSLFGTGGFEQYF.

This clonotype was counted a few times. For the CDR3, the DNA is TGTGCCAGCAGTTCGGCGACGGAAGACCTTTCCGAGCAGTACGTC. As protein: CASSSATEDLSEQYV. The chain has TRBV28 and TRBJ2-7; D gene uncertain. CDR1 MDHEN and CDR2 SYDVKM come from the germline V gene. The CDR3 has 15 amino acids. V dropped 4 bases and J dropped 6 bases, with 19 bases sitting between them.

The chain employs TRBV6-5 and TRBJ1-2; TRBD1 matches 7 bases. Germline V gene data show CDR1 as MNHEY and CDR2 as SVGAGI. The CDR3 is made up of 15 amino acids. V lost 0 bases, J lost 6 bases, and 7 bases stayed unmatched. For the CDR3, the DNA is TGTGCCAGCAGTTACTCAATTGGGACAGAGGATGGCTACACCTTC. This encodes CASSYSIGTEDGYTF.

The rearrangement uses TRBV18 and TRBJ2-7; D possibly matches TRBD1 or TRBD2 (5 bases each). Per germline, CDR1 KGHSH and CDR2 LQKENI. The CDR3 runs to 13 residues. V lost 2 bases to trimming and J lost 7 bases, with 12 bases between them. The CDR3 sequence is CASSPGSGGEQYF. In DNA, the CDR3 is TGTGCCAGCTCACCAGGCTCTGGGGGTGAGCAGTACTTC.

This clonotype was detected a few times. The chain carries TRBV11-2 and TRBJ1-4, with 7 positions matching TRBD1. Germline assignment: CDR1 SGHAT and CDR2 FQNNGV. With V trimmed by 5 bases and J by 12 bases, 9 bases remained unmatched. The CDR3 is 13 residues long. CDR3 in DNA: TGTGCCAGCAGCCTAGGGGGCGGGGTCGAACTGTTTTTT. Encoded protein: CASSLGGGVELFF.

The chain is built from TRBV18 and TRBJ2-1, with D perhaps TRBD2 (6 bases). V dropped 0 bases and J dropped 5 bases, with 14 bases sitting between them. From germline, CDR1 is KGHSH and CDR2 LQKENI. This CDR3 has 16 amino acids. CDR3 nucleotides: TGTGCCAGCTCACCACCGATCGGGACTGCCAACAATGAGCAGTTCTTC. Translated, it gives CASSPPIGTANNEQFF.

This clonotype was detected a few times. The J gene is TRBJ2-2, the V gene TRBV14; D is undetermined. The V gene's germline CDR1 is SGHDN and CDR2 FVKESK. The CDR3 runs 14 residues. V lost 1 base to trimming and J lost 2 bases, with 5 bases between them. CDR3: CASSQGLNTGELFF. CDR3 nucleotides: TGTGCCAGCAGCCAAGGCCTCAACACCGGGGAGCTGTTTTTT.

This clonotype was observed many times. CDR3 nucleotide sequence: TGTGCCAGCAGCTTAGGCGGGGGGCTTTACAATGAGCAGTTCTTC. This gives the protein CASSLGGGLYNEQFF. The chain links TRBV11-2 to TRBJ2-1; 8 bases align to TRBD2. The CDR3 covers 15 residues. V lost 1 base, J lost 4 bases, and 3 bases stayed unmatched. Germline CDR1 and CDR2: SGHAT and FQNNGV.

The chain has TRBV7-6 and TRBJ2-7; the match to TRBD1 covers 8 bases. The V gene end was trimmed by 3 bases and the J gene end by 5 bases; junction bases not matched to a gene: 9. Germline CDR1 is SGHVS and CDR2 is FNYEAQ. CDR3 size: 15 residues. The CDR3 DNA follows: TGTGCCAGCAGCTTGGCCGGGACAGGCCCTAACGAGCAGTACTTC. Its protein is CASSLAGTGPNEQYF.

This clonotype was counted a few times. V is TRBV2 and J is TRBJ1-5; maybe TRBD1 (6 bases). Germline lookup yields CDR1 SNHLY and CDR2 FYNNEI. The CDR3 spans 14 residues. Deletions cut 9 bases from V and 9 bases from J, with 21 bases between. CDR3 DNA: TGTGCCAGTCGGGACGGGACATCAACGGGGCCCCAGCATTTT. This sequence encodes CASRDGTSTGPQHF.